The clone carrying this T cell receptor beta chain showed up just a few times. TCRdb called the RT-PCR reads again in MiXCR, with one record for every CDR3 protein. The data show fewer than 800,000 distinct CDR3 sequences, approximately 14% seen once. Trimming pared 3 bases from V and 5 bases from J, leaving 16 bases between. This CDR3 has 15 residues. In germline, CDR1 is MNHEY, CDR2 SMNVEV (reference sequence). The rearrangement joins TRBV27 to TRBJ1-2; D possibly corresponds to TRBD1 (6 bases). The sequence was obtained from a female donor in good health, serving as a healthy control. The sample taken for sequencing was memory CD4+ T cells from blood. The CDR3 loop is CASSFQRGGAYGYTF. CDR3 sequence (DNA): TGTGCCAGCAGTTTCCAACGAGGGGGAGCATATGGCTACACCTTC.